These 22 T cell receptor beta chains originate from one sample sequenced in a study of blood T cell repertoires in COVID-19. Only in-frame clones appear in the TCRdb table, and some are missing; sequencing was by immunoSEQ multiplex PCR. The sample has approximately 200,000 clones; 86% are singletons. Source material: PBMCs or T cells enriched from blood (not recorded which). Receptors were obtained from a woman younger than 45 who had been exposed to COVID-19.

This clone was recorded only once. The J gene is TRBJ2-2, the V gene TRBV6-5, with a possible D match to TRBD2 (6 bases). The CDR3 is made up of 14 amino acids. Germline V lookup: CDR1 MNHEY, CDR2 SVGAGI. V was pared by 0 bases and J by 4 bases, with 6 bases between. CDR3 DNA sequence: TGTGCCAGCAGTTACTCGGAGGGCACCGGGGAGCTGTTTTTT. This encodes CASSYSEGTGELFF.

About this clone itself: Distinct nucleotide sequences in the sample also encode this CDR3. The chain employs TRBV5-1 and TRBJ2-7; maybe TRBD2 (5 bases). There are 15 residues in the CDR3. Germline V gives CDR1 SGHRS, CDR2 YFSETQ. Trimming left V 0 bases short and J 2 bases short, with 12 bases between. CDR3 coding DNA: TGCGCCAGCAGCTTGGCCGCGGGTTTCGCCTACGAGCAGTACTTC. The encoded protein is CASSLAAGFAYEQYF. The entire variable domain, with the rest obtained from reference TRBV5-1 and TRBJ2-7, is as follows: KAGVTQTPRYLIKTRGQQVTLSCSPISGHRSVSWYQQTPGQGLQFLFEYFSETQRNKGNFPGRFSGRQFSNSRSEMNVSTLELGDSALYLCASSLAAGFAYEQYFGPGTRLTVT.

The chain is built from TRBV12-3 or TRBV12-4 and TRBJ1-1; the D gene is possibly TRBD1 (6 bases). V lost 8 bases and J lost 8, with 18 bases in between. This CDR3 is built from 13 residues. CDR3 bases: TGTGCCAGCCGCCTACAGGGACGTAAAGAAGCTTTCTTT. This sequence encodes CASRLQGRKEAFF.

The chain uses TRBV5-1 and TRBJ2-7; TRBD1 is a possible D gene (5 bases). The germline V gene has CDR1 SGHRS and CDR2 YFSETQ. The CDR3 is made up of 15 amino acids. The V end was cut by 3 bases, the J end by 3 bases, with 16 bases between. The CDR3 bases are TGCGCCAGCAGCTGGGGCCGGGTCGAAATCTACGAGCAGTACTTC. It specifies CASSWGRVEIYEQYF.

V gene TRBV6-2 or TRBV6-3 combines with J gene TRBJ2-1; tentative D call: TRBD1 (6 bases). Germline-derived CDR1 and CDR2 are MNHEY and SVGEGT. V gave up 0 bases and J gave up 4 bases, with 10 bases separating them. The CDR3 length is 15 residues. The CDR3: CASSYSGTQYNEQFF. In DNA form, the CDR3 reads TGTGCCAGCAGTTACTCTGGGACACAATACAATGAGCAGTTCTTC.

The chain uses TRBV27 and TRBJ1-6; perhaps TRBD1 as D (5 bases). The CDR3 sequence is 15 residues long. The V end lost 4 bases, the J end lost 4 bases, and 11 bases lay between the germline ends. Germline CDR1 is MNHEY and CDR2 is SMNVEV (reference sequence). This chain's CDR3 is CASSSAGPYNSPLHF. The CDR3 region has the DNA TGTGCCAGCAGTTCCGCGGGACCTTATAATTCACCCCTCCACTTT.

A single count supports this clone. The CDR3: CASSILGSAGTEAFF. Written as DNA, the CDR3 is TGTGCCAGTAGTATTTTAGGTTCAGCGGGCACTGAAGCTTTCTTT. V gene TRBV19 combines with J gene TRBJ1-1; no definite D call. Germline-derived CDR1 and CDR2 are LNHDA and SQIVND (reference sequence). This CDR3 spans 15 amino acids. Trimming shortened V by 3 bases and J by 4 bases, and 15 bases separated the two germline ends.

The chain links TRBV19 to TRBJ2-3; D is ambiguous. From germline, CDR1 is LNHDA and CDR2 SQIVND (reference sequence). V was clipped by 3 bases and J by 6 bases, with 7 bases between them. There are 12 residues in the CDR3. This CDR3 is CASSMVADTQYF. The CDR3 DNA reads as TGTGCCAGTAGTATGGTAGCCGATACGCAGTATTTT.

The chain uses TRBV19 and TRBJ2-1; D gene ambiguous. The CDR3 totals 13 residues. CDR1 LNHDA and CDR2 SQIVND come from the germline V gene (reference sequence). V lost 2 bases and J lost 6, with 8 bases in between. The DNA of the CDR3 is TGTGCCAGTAGTATAACAGCTCTCAATGAGCAGTTCTTC. It specifies CASSITALNEQFF. The full variable domain, with the rest looked up from reference TRBV19 and TRBJ2-1, is DGGITQSPKYLFRKEGQNVTLSCEQNLNHDAMYWYRQDPGQGLRLIYYSQIVNDFQKGDIAEGYSVSREKKESFPLTVTSAQKNPTAFYLCASSITALNEQFFGPGTRLTVL.

The chain combines TRBV30 with TRBJ1-2; the D gene is possibly TRBD1 (5 bases). Between the trimmed V and J ends, which lost 5 bases and 6 bases, there was a span of 19 bases. The CDR3 spans 14 residues. The germline V gene has CDR1 GTSNPN and CDR2 SVGIG (reference sequence). CDR3 loop: CAWGGTRGGHGYTF. The CDR3 bases are TGTGCCTGGGGCGGTACGAGGGGAGGGCATGGCTACACCTTC.

The chain uses TRBV3-1 (or the pseudogene TRBV3-2) and TRBJ2-4; the D gene is possibly TRBD1 (5 bases). V gave up 4 bases and J gave up 0 bases, with 7 bases separating them. The CDR3 runs 14 residues. Germline loops: CDR1 LGHDT, CDR2 YNNKEL (reference sequence). The CDR3 is CASSPGLAKNIQYF. CDR3 coding DNA: TGTGCCAGCAGCCCAGGGTTAGCCAAAAACATTCAGTACTTC.

The chain uses TRBV11-2 and TRBJ1-3, with no clear D. CDR1 is SGHAT and CDR2 is FQNNGV in the germline V gene. The CDR3 runs to 16 residues. V was clipped by 0 bases and J by 0 bases, with 9 bases between them. CDR3 amino acids: CASSLESVISGNTIYF. In DNA, the CDR3 is TGTGCCAGCAGCTTAGAGTCGGTAATCTCTGGAAACACCATATATTTT.

V and J are TRBV18 and TRBJ1-1; weak D call: TRBD1 (5 bases). This CDR3 contains 12 residues. V was pared by 1 base and J by 7 bases, with 7 bases between. The germline V gene encodes CDR1 KGHSH and CDR2 LQKENI. CDR3 residues: CASSPRGGEAFF. The CDR3 nucleotides read TGTGCCAGCTCACCACGGGGGGGTGAAGCTTTCTTT. Complete variable domain (other parts from reference TRBV18 and TRBJ1-1): NAGVMQNPRHLVRRRGQEARLRCSPMKGHSHVYWYRQLPEEGLKFMVYLQKENIIDESGMPKERFSAEFPKEGPSILRIQQVVRGDSAAYFCASSPRGGEAFFGQGTRLTVV.

The chain combines TRBV29-1 with TRBJ2-1; TRBD1 agrees at 9 bases. The V and J ends lost 5 bases and 6 bases, in that order; junction bases with no gene match: 8. The CDR3 runs to 14 residues. CDR1 is SQVTM and CDR2 is ANQGSEA in the germline V gene. The DNA for the CDR3 is TGCAGCGTTAAAACGGGACAGGGAGGCAATGAGCAGTTCTTC. Amino acids: CSVKTGQGGNEQFF.

The CDR3 protein is CASSFGTTRHSPLHF. As DNA, the CDR3 is TGTGCCAGCAGTTTTGGGACAACGAGGCATTCACCCCTCCACTTT. The V and J genes are TRBV28 and TRBJ1-6, with D maybe TRBD1 (6 bases). Germline lookup yields CDR1 MDHEN and CDR2 SYDVKM. This CDR3 comprises 15 residues. Trimming pared 3 bases from V and 8 bases from J, leaving 14 bases between.

This sequence joins TRBV6-5 and TRBJ1-4; TRBD1 might be the D (5 bases). This CDR3 contains 14 residues. V lost 6 bases and J lost 7, with 15 bases in between. Looked up from germline, CDR1 is MNHEY and CDR2 is SVGAGI. The CDR3 bases are TGTGCCAGCAGCCACCTATTAGGGGCTGAAAAACTGTTTTTT. Residues: CASSHLLGAEKLFF.

The V call is TRBV30, the J call TRBJ1-5; a weak D match, TRBD1 (5 bases). Germline CDR1 is GTSNPN and CDR2 is SVGIG (reference sequence). The CDR3 spans 13 residues. The V and J ends lost 3 bases and 4 bases respectively, with 10 bases between them. The CDR3 region has the DNA TGTGCCTGGAGCAGGGCGGGGAATCAGCCCCAGCATTTT. This sequence encodes CAWSRAGNQPQHF.

The chain is built from TRBV21-1 and TRBJ2-5; the table names TRBD1, a call not compared with the DNA. TRBV21-1 is recorded as a pseudogene. This CDR3 spans 17 amino acids. For the CDR3, the DNA is TGTGCCAGCAGCAAAGGACACGCGAACGCCTCCTCAGAGACCCAGTACTTC. This codes for CASSKGHANASSETQYF.

The chain has TRBV29-1 and TRBJ2-1; 10 bases map to TRBD2. CDR3 length equals 13 residues. Germline assignment: CDR1 SQVTM and CDR2 ANQGSEA. Losses at the gene ends were 6 bases for V and 9 bases for J; bases not matched to a gene: 8. The CDR3 coding sequence is TGCAGCGTGGAGCGGGGGGGCCAGGGTGAGCAGTTCTTC. This encodes CSVERGGQGEQFF.

There are a few counts of this clone. This chain links TRBV9 with TRBJ1-1; 7 bases are shared with TRBD1. Germline V CDR1 and CDR2: SGDLS, YYNGEE. CDR3 length equals 14 residues. Trimming took 3 bases from V and 8 from J; bases not matched to a gene: 10. Here the CDR3 reads CASSELSGTEEAFF. The CDR3 coding sequence is TGTGCCAGCAGCGAACTCTCCGGGACAGAGGAAGCTTTCTTT.

This sequence joins TRBV2 and TRBJ2-3, with TRBD2 identical over 13 bases. Trimming at V came to 10 bases and at J to 4 bases, leaving 5 bases not matched to a gene. Germline loops: CDR1 SNHLY, CDR2 FYNNEI. The CDR3 is made up of 14 amino acids. The CDR3 DNA sequence: TGTGCCAACCAACTAGCGGGGGGGCCAGATACGCAGTATTTT. This translates into CANQLAGGPDTQYF.

This rearrangement joins TRBV6-4 to TRBJ1-2, with 8 bases lining up with TRBD1. Trimming took 7 bases from V and 4 from J; bases not matched to a gene: 8. Germline V lookup: CDR1 MRHNA, CDR2 SNTAGT. The CDR3 is made up of 14 amino acids. The CDR3 nucleotides read TGTGCCAGCAAGTTGGACAGGGCGATCTATGGCTACACCTTC. It yields the protein CASKLDRAIYGYTF.